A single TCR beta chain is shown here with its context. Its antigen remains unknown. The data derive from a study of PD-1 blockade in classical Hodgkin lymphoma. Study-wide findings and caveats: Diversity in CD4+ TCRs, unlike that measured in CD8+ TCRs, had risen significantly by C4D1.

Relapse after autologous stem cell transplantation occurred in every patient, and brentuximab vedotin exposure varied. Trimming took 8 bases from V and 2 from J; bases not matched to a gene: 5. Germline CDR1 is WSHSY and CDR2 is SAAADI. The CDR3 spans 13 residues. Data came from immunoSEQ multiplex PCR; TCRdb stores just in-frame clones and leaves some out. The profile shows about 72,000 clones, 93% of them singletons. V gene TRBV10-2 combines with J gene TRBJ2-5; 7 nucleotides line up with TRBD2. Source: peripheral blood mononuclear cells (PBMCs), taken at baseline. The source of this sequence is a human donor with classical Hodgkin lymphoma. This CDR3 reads CASYRTSQETQYF. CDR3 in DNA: TGCGCCAGCTACAGGACTAGTCAAGAGACCCAGTACTTC.